The rows below give T cell receptor beta chains drawn from one sample of a study of blood T cell repertoires in COVID-19. This table comes from immunoSEQ multiplex PCR, and its TCRdb copy is limited to in-frame clones, with some not included. The profile shows roughly 250,000 clones, about 87% of them singletons. The sample consisted of PBMCs or T cells enriched from blood (not recorded which). These receptors were taken from a woman in her fifties or sixties who had recovered from COVID-19. Both conserved end residues are part of each CDR3. A D gene is named only where the DNA matches it firmly. Some rows have no size entry. The others give once, few or many, or a class for an expanded clone.

>NA|TRBV5-1|NA|TRBJ1-3
TGCGCCAGCAGCTTGGAAGGTCCAATGAGCGTATATTTT
CASSLEGPMSVYF
>NA|TRBV11-1|NA|TRBJ2-3
TGTGCCAGCAGCTTTCCGGGCGGGTCTAGCACAGATACGCAGTATTTT
CASSFPGGSSTDTQYF
>NA|TRBV10-3|NA|TRBJ2-1
TGTGCCATCAAAGTTCGCGGGGACTACAATGAGCAGTTCTTC
CAIKVRGDYNEQFF
>NA|TRBV3-1/TRBV3-2|NA|TRBJ2-1
TGTGCCAGCAGCCAAGATAGCAGGGGCTCCTACAATGAGCAGTTCTTC
CASSQDSRGSYNEQFF
>TRBD1|TRBV14|NA|TRBJ1-1
TGTGCCAGCAGTCAAATGGACAGGGCTGGAGGGGATGAAGCTTTCTTT
CASSQMDRAGGDEAFF
>TRBD2|TRBV9|NA|TRBJ2-1
TGTGCCAGCAGCCTCCGACCGCATAGTGAGACGGGACTAGACCCCTGGTTCTTC
CASSLRPHSETGLDPWFF
>TRBD1|TRBV4-3|NA|TRBJ2-7
TGCGCCAGCAGTTCCGGGACAGGGACTTACGAGCAGTACTTC
CASSSGTGTYEQYF
>TRBD1|TRBV15|NA|TRBJ1-2
TGTGCCACCAGCAGAGACGAACAGGGGTTCCGGGGCTACACCTTC
CATSRDEQGFRGYTF
>TRBD2|TRBV10-1|few|TRBJ2-1
TGCGCCAGCAGTGATCGTAGCGGGGCCTACAATGAGCAGTTCTTC
CASSDRSGAYNEQFF
>NA|TRBV7-8|NA|TRBJ2-1
TGTGCCAGCAGCTTAGTAGCGCTCTACAATGAGCAGTTCTTC
CASSLVALYNEQFF
>NA|TRBV29-1|NA|TRBJ1-5
TGCAGCGTTGAGCAGGCCCCGGGGGAGCCCCAGCATTTT
CSVEQAPGEPQHF